Listed here are 11 T cell receptor beta chains from one sample, sequenced in a study of T cell responses to AZD1222 COVID-19 vaccine listed by TCRdb under 2021. The library was produced with the immunoSEQ multiplex PCR assay. TCRdb provides this immuneACCESS table in a form limited to in-frame rearrangements. Some clones are lacking; in checked studies, under half of them reflect an unresolved V gene, and why the rest are absent is not known. Counted in this sample were 120,000 to 150,000 clones; over 80% of them appeared once. 2.5% to 3% of the sample goes to the ten largest clones. The time point label for this specimen denotes: baseline before first vaccination. The sample's treatment or condition label is to be understood as: meningococcal conjugate vaccine given as trial control. The sequenced sample was peripheral blood, obtained on day 0 of MenACWY control vaccination. The source of these receptors is an adult in good health.

The chain couples TRBV16 to TRBJ1-6; a possible D gene is TRBD1 (6 bases). CDR1 is KGHSY, CDR2 FQNENV, per germline. Trimming cost V 0 bases and J 18 bases, with 18 bases left between them. This CDR3 has 14 residues. The CDR3 coding sequence is TGTGCCAGCAGCCAATCAAGGGGACACAAGGTTCACCACTTT. Amino acids: CASSQSRGHKVHHF.

J is TRBJ1-1 and V is TRBV5-4; perhaps TRBD1 as D (5 bases). CDR1 and CDR2 (germline): SGHNT, YYREEE (reference sequence). The CDR3 is 16 residues long. V was trimmed by 4 bases and J by 1 base, leaving 17 bases between them. In DNA form, the CDR3 reads TGTGCCAGCAGCCCACACCTGGACATACCGAACACTGAAGCTTTCTTT. It translates to CASSPHLDIPNTEAFF.

V and J are TRBV11-2 and TRBJ1-1; TRBD1 is a possible D gene (6 bases). Trimming shortened V by 5 bases and J by 2 bases, and 18 bases separated the two germline ends. This CDR3 is built from 16 residues. The germline V gene encodes CDR1 SGHAT and CDR2 FQNNGV. The CDR3: CASSPSWGRGNTEAFF. The CDR3 DNA follows: TGTGCCAGCAGCCCGAGCTGGGGCAGGGGAAACACTGAAGCTTTCTTT.

On this clone itself: Other DNA sequences in the sample encode the same CDR3. The chain uses TRBV7-9 and TRBJ1-5; D is ambiguous. The CDR3 runs to 12 residues. CDR1 is SEHNR, CDR2 FQNEAQ, per germline (reference sequence). V was pared by 5 bases and J by 3 bases, with 5 bases between. Here the CDR3 reads CASSLPNQPQHF. For the CDR3, the DNA is TGTGCCAGCAGCCTCCCCAATCAGCCCCAGCATTTT.

The chain couples TRBV6-1 to TRBJ1-2; 8 bases align to TRBD1. Germline CDR1 reads MNHNS; CDR2 reads SASEGT. This CDR3 has 13 residues. Trimming took 1 base from V and 8 from J; bases not matched to a gene: 3. The CDR3 protein is CASSEVGQGGYTF. CDR3 bases: TGTGCCAGCAGTGAAGTTGGACAGGGAGGCTACACCTTC.

The CDR3 loop is CASSFNSYEQYF. CDR3 bases: TGTGCCAGCAGTTTTAATAGCTACGAGCAGTACTTC. The V call is TRBV27, the J call TRBJ2-7; no definite D call. V lost 3 bases to trimming and J lost 3 bases, with 6 bases between them. This CDR3 contains 12 residues. Germline V CDR1 and CDR2: MNHEY, SMNVEV (reference sequence).

V gene TRBV2 combines with J gene TRBJ1-2; D gene uncertain. V lost 3 bases, J lost 3 bases, and 11 bases lay in between. CDR3 length: 14 residues. Looked up from germline, CDR1 is SNHLY and CDR2 is FYNNEI. CDR3: CASSDSGRHYGYTF. The CDR3 region has the DNA TGTGCCAGCAGTGATTCCGGGAGGCACTATGGCTACACCTTC.

This chain's CDR3 is CASSYLRGYTF. The CDR3 DNA reads as TGTGCCAGCAGCTATCTTAGAGGCTACACCTTC. The chain couples TRBV12-3 or TRBV12-4 to TRBJ1-2; D is unresolved. The CDR3 is 11 amino acids. The V end lost 6 bases, the J end lost 8 bases, and 10 bases lay between the germline ends.

This clone came up a few times. The J gene is TRBJ2-1, the V gene TRBV27; unclear D gene. The CDR3 runs 16 residues. V was trimmed by 1 base and J by 0 bases, leaving 10 bases between them. Looked up from germline, CDR1 is MNHEY and CDR2 is SMNVEV (reference sequence). The CDR3 is CASSLYDGNSYNEQFF. CDR3 DNA: TGTGCCAGCAGTTTATATGACGGCAACTCCTACAATGAGCAGTTCTTC.

The chain uses TRBV11-3 and TRBJ2-1; the D call may be TRBD1 or TRBD2 (5 bases each). The CDR3 runs 13 residues. V lost 5 bases and J 7 bases, leaving 12 bases between the germline ends. In germline, CDR1 is SGHNT, CDR2 YENEEA. The CDR3 DNA reads TGTGCCAGCAGCCTAGTGGGGGTTAATGAGCAGTTCTTC. This sequence encodes CASSLVGVNEQFF.

The rearrangement joins TRBV19 to TRBJ1-1, with D possibly TRBD1 on 6 matching bases. The ends were cut back, 4 bases at V and 5 bases at J, with 14 bases in the middle. This CDR3 is built from 14 residues. Germline lookup yields CDR1 LNHDA and CDR2 SQIVND (reference sequence). CDR3 coding DNA: TGTGCCAGTAGTACTCCACAGGGAAGGACTGAAGCTTTCTTT. Amino acid sequence: CASSTPQGRTEAFF.